This T cell receptor (beta chain) was profiled in a study of OX40 agonist ivuxolimab in advanced cancers. Study at large: Each patient was given ivuxolimab into a vein every 2 weeks, at 0.01 to 10 mg/kg. Checkpoint inhibitors had been given previously to 35% to 50% of patients.

Germline V gene data show CDR1 as MNHEY and CDR2 as SMNVEV (reference sequence). The CDR3 is 12 residues long. The V gene lost 7 bases and the J gene lost 8 bases, with 13 bases spanning the gap. Profiling relied on immunoSEQ multiplex PCR, and the TCRdb table lists in-frame clones only, not all of them. The sample records some 19,000 clones, over 80% being singletons. The receptor was isolated from an adult with an advanced solid tumor such as melanoma, head and neck, liver or kidney cancer. This sample comprised CD4+ or CD8+ T cells sorted from blood, obtained in a trial of the OX40 agonist ivuxolimab. V and J are TRBV27 and TRBJ2-3; D remains ambiguous. Here the CDR3 reads CASKGDRGTQYF. The CDR3, as DNA: TGTGCCAGCAAGGGTGATAGAGGTACGCAGTATTTT.